Following are 16 T cell receptor beta chains from one sample sequenced in a study of CD8 T cells in Susac syndrome. RNA, at 0.5 to 1 ug, was reverse transcribed with random hexamers. TCRdb processed the immunoSEQ multiplex PCR reads anew with MiXCR; each CDR3 protein has one entry. The data contain just over 150,000 distinct CDR3 sequences, approximately 95% of them singletons. The specimen sequenced was CD4+ T cells from PBMCs. The receptors derive from a human donor with Susac syndrome.

The V gene is TRBV29-1, the J gene TRBJ2-6; TRBD2 is a possible D gene (5 bases). The germline V gene encodes CDR1 SQVTM and CDR2 ANQGSEA. The V gene lost 7 bases and the J gene lost 1 base, with 14 bases spanning the gap. The CDR3 runs 15 residues. CDR3 DNA sequence: TGCAGCGCTGGAGGTTCAGGTTCTGGGGCCAACGTCCTGACTTTC. Amino acid sequence: CSAGGSGSGANVLTF.

The chain joins TRBV10-3 to TRBJ2-7; a possible D gene is TRBD1 (5 bases). This CDR3 has 13 amino acids. V shed 7 bases and J shed 0 bases, with 10 bases lying between them. Per the germline V gene, CDR1 is ENHRY and CDR2 is SYGVKD. CDR3 nucleotide sequence: TGTGCCATCACGGGCGACAGCTCCTACGAGCAGTACTTC. This gives the protein CAITGDSSYEQYF.

The J gene is TRBJ2-7, the V gene TRBV4-3; 8 bases map to TRBD1. Germline loops: CDR1 LGHNA, CDR2 YSLEER. V was pared by 2 bases and J by 2 bases, with 5 bases of the junction left unmatched. The CDR3 contains 15 residues. The CDR3 spells CASSQQTGATYEQYF. The CDR3 nucleotides are TGCGCCAGCAGCCAACAGACAGGGGCCACCTACGAGCAGTACTTC.

The gene calls are TRBV6-5 and TRBJ2-7, with D uncertain. Germline V gives CDR1 MNHEY, CDR2 SVGAGI. V lost 0 bases, J lost 4 bases, and 13 bases lay in between. This CDR3 region has 15 residues. CDR3 amino acids: CASSYSAGSLYEQYF. DNA of the CDR3: TGTGCCAGCAGTTACTCGGCAGGATCCCTTTACGAGCAGTACTTC.

V is TRBV29-1 and J is TRBJ2-7; D is undetermined. V dropped 6 bases and J dropped 3 bases, with 9 bases sitting between them. Germline CDR1 and CDR2: SQVTM and ANQGSEA. This CDR3 comprises 11 residues. The DNA of the CDR3 is TGCAGCGTCGCCCGAGGCTACGAGCAGTACTTC. Translating it yields CSVARGYEQYF.

The V gene is TRBV5-8, the J gene TRBJ2-2; D is unclear. The CDR3 is 11 amino acids. Germline CDR1 reads SGHTS; CDR2 reads YDEGEE. V was cut by 0 bases and J by 16 bases, with 10 bases left in between. The CDR3 reads CASSLASWRFF. In DNA form, the CDR3 reads TGTGCCAGCAGCTTGGCCTCTTGGCGGTTTTTT.

The chain links TRBV9 to TRBJ1-1; TRBD1 matches at 7 bases. Per the germline V gene, CDR1 is SGDLS and CDR2 is YYNGEE. V was clipped by 3 bases and J by 8 bases; unmatched bases: 4. The CDR3 runs to 12 residues. The CDR3 DNA sequence: TGTGCCAGCAGCGAACGACAGGGCGAAGCTTTCTTT. Amino acids: CASSERQGEAFF.

This clonotype was counted between two and nine times. The chain combines TRBV12-3 or TRBV12-4 with TRBJ2-7; TRBD2 might be the D (5 bases). This CDR3 region has 13 residues. V was cut by 5 bases and J by 4 bases, with 12 bases left in between. CDR3 in amino acids: CASSLRTSYEQYF. The CDR3 DNA sequence: TGTGCCAGCAGTCTACGAACTAGTTACGAGCAGTACTTC.

This chain connects TRBV5-1 to TRBJ1-4; D unresolved. This CDR3 is 13 amino acids long. Germline V lookup: CDR1 SGHRS, CDR2 YFSETQ. Trimming shortened V by 6 bases and J by 1 base, and 7 bases separated the two germline ends. The CDR3 sequence is CASKTGTNEKLFF. CDR3 nucleotides: TGCGCCAGCAAGACCGGAACTAATGAAAAACTGTTTTTT.

This chain uses TRBV2 with TRBJ1-5; 9 positions match TRBD1. This CDR3 contains 15 residues. The ends lost 6 bases at V and 6 bases at J; junction bases unmatched: 9. From germline, CDR1 is SNHLY and CDR2 FYNNEI. The CDR3 spells CASRKQGAGGQPQHF. CDR3 nucleotides: TGTGCCAGCAGAAAACAGGGGGCGGGGGGTCAGCCCCAGCATTTT.

This sequence joins TRBV29-1 and TRBJ1-2; tentatively, D is TRBD1 (5 bases). The CDR3 is 13 amino acids. V shed 0 bases and J shed 6 bases, with 11 bases lying between them. Germline V gives CDR1 SQVTM, CDR2 ANQGSEA. The CDR3 reads CSVEDSGTHGYTF. The CDR3 DNA is TGCAGCGTTGAAGATTCAGGGACCCATGGCTACACCTTC. The variable domain in full, completed from reference TRBV29-1 and TRBJ1-2, reads SAVISQKPSRDICQRGTSLTIQCQVDSQVTMMFWYRQQPGQSLTLIATANQGSEATYESGFVIDKFPISRPNLTFSTLTVSNMSPEDSSIYLCSVEDSGTHGYTFGSGTRLTVV.

The rearrangement joins TRBV12-3 or TRBV12-4 to TRBJ2-7, with TRBD1 matching 7 bases. The V segment lost 3 bases and the J segment 7 bases; nucleotides outside the gene matches: 6. The length of the CDR3 is 13 residues. CDR3 sequence (DNA): TGTGCCAGCAGTTTTACGGACAGGTTAGAGCAGTACTTC. Amino acids: CASSFTDRLEQYF.

The chain has TRBV7-9 and TRBJ2-2; D unresolved. The CDR3 has 13 residues. V lost 3 bases and J 3 bases, leaving 5 bases between the germline ends. CDR1 SEHNR and CDR2 FQNEAQ come from the germline V gene (reference sequence). The CDR3 nucleotides are TGTGCCAGCAGCTTCGAGTACACCGGGGAGCTGTTTTTT. It yields the protein CASSFEYTGELFF.

This chain links TRBV20-1 with TRBJ1-4; possibly TRBD1 for D (5 bases). CDR3 length: 16 amino acids. Germline V gene lookup returns CDR1 DFQATT and CDR2 SNEGSKA (reference sequence). Deletions cut 3 bases from V and 0 bases from J, with 14 bases between. The CDR3 protein is CSARSRTTATNEKLFF. Here the CDR3 DNA reads TGCAGTGCTAGGAGCAGGACAACTGCAACTAATGAAAAACTGTTTTTT.

The chain has TRBV9 and TRBJ2-3; D not resolved. Germline values: CDR1 SGDLS, CDR2 YYNGEE. V lost 3 bases and J lost 1, with 9 bases in between. The CDR3 is made up of 14 amino acids. The CDR3, as DNA: TGTGCCAGCAGCGGGATCAGCGGCACAGATACGCAGTATTTT. It specifies CASSGISGTDTQYF. The whole variable domain, filled in from reference TRBV9 and TRBJ2-3, reads DSGVTQTPKHLITATGQRVTLRCSPRSGDLSVYWYQQSLDQGLQFLIQYYNGEERAKGNILERFSAQQFPDLHSELNLSSLELGDSALYFCASSGISGTDTQYFGPGTRLTVL.

V and J are TRBV20-1 and TRBJ2-5; D gene ambiguous. The CDR3 sequence is 12 residues long. Between the trimmed V and J ends, which lost 3 bases and 6 bases, there was a span of 11 bases. Germline loops: CDR1 DFQATT, CDR2 SNEGSKA (reference sequence). CDR3 coding DNA: TGCAGTGCTAGTGATGGGTGGCAGACCCAGTACTTC. This translates into CSASDGWQTQYF.